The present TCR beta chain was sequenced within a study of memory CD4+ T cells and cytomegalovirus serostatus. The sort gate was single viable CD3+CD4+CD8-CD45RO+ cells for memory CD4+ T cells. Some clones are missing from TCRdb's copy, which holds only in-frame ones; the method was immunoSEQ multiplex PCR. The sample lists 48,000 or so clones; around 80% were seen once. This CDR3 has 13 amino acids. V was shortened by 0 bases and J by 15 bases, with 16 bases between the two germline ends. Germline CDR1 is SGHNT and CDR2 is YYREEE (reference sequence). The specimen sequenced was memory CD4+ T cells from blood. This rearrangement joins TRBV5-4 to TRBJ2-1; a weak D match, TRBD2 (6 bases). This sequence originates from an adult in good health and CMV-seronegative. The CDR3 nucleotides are TGTGCCAGCAGCTTGGATATACGGCTAGCGCGGTTCTTC. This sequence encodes CASSLDIRLARFF. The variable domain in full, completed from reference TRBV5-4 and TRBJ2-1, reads ETGVTQSPTHLIKTRGQQVTLRCSSQSGHNTVSWYQQALGQGPQFIFQYYREEENGRGNFPPRFSGLQFPNYSSELNVNALELDDSALYLCASSLDIRLARFFGPGTRLTVL.